One sample yielded the 17 T cell receptor beta chains listed below, sequenced in a study of T cell repertoires in aging, cancer and after chemotherapy. TCR beta rearrangements were amplified from peripheral blood genomic DNA. Rearranged V-D-J TRB sequences were amplified with a mixed TRB-A/B primer pool. Each CDR3 protein is one row after TCRdb ran MiXCR on the multiplex PCR reads. The table records around 20,000 distinct CDR3 sequences, about two fifths of them present only once. The sample was blood. All receptors come from a human donor with a solid tumor.

The genes are TRBV6-4 and TRBJ2-3; 10 positions agree with TRBD1. Germline lookup yields CDR1 MRHNA and CDR2 SNTAGT. V dropped 2 bases and J dropped 1; count of bases not matched to a gene: 0. This CDR3 comprises 15 residues. The CDR3 DNA reads as TGTGCCAGCAGTGACGGGACAGGGGGCACAGATACGCAGTATTTT. Its translation is CASSDGTGGTDTQYF.

The rearrangement links TRBV6-6 to TRBJ2-4; D gene ambiguous. Germline CDR1 is MNHNY and CDR2 is SVGAGI (reference sequence). CDR3 length: 16 residues. V was clipped by 6 bases and J by 8 bases, with 23 bases between them. DNA of the CDR3: TGTGCCAGCAGCCCCCCCGCGAGGCACGGCATGGACATTCAGTACTTC. It codes for CASSPPARHGMDIQYF.

This clonotype is classed as medium-sized. The chain employs TRBV29-1 and TRBJ2-3; TRBD1 might be the D (5 bases). In germline, CDR1 is SQVTM, CDR2 ANQGSEA. This CDR3 is 13 amino acids long. Deletions cut 3 bases from V and 0 bases from J, with 7 bases between. As DNA, the CDR3 is TGCAGCGTTGAGACAGTAAGCACAGATACGCAGTATTTT. Translated, it gives CSVETVSTDTQYF.

The V gene is TRBV5-8, the J gene TRBJ1-1; 7 positions agree with TRBD1. V lost 0 bases, J lost 6 bases, and 5 bases stayed unmatched. The CDR3 loop spans 14 amino acids. CDR1 SGHTS and CDR2 YDEGEE come from the germline V gene. DNA of the CDR3: TGTGCCAGCAGCTTGGACAGGGGAAGGTCTGAAGCTTTCTTT. Protein product: CASSLDRGRSEAFF.

This clonotype was detected only a few times. The chain has TRBV6-5 and TRBJ2-1; 7 bases match TRBD2. Germline lookup yields CDR1 MNHEY and CDR2 SVGAGI. V was clipped by 0 bases and J by 5 bases; unmatched bases: 1. The CDR3 has 14 residues. As DNA, the CDR3 is TGTGCCAGCAGTTACTCGGGAGGGAACAATGAGCAGTTCTTC. It is translated as CASSYSGGNNEQFF.

The chain is built from TRBV10-2 and TRBJ1-2; 9 bases agree with TRBD1. Germline V gives CDR1 WSHSY, CDR2 SAAADI. V lost 11 bases to trimming and J lost 2 bases; unmatched junction nucleotides: 9. The CDR3 runs 14 residues. The CDR3 loop is CASTGTGWNYGYTF. The CDR3 DNA reads as TGCGCCTCCACCGGGACAGGGTGGAACTATGGCTACACCTTC.

This chain connects TRBV10-3 to TRBJ1-3; D may be TRBD1 (6 bases). This CDR3 has 14 residues. The germline CDR1 and CDR2 sequences are ENHRY and SYGVKD. Trimming removed 4 bases from V and 2 bases from J, with 9 bases in between. DNA of the CDR3: TGTGCCATCAGTGTACAGGGAACTGGAAACACCATATATTTT. Translating it yields CAISVQGTGNTIYF.

V usage is TRBV6-5 and J usage is TRBJ1-6, with a possible D match to TRBD1 (6 bases). This CDR3 is 13 amino acids long. Germline assignment: CDR1 MNHEY and CDR2 SVGAGI. Trimming removed 10 bases from V and 2 bases from J, with 9 bases in between. The CDR3 is CAMGTTYNSPLHF. DNA for the CDR3: TGTGCCATGGGGACAACCTATAATTCACCCCTCCACTTT.

This chain uses TRBV5-1 with TRBJ2-5, with 7 bases matching TRBD1. Losses at the gene ends were 5 bases for V and 1 base for J; bases not matched to a gene: 2. The CDR3 length is 13 residues. CDR1 SGHRS and CDR2 YFSETQ come from the germline V gene. The CDR3 DNA reads TGCGCCAGCAGTCGGACAGGCCAAGAGACCCAGTACTTC. It encodes CASSRTGQETQYF.

This clonotype showed up just a few times. The V and J genes are TRBV28 and TRBJ2-6; D unresolved. The CDR3 contains 15 residues. The V end was cut by 6 bases, the J end by 0 bases, with 9 bases between. Germline CDR1 MDHEN, CDR2 SYDVKM. Here the CDR3 reads CASRRMISGANVLTF. The CDR3 region has the DNA TGTGCCAGCAGAAGGATGATCTCTGGGGCCAACGTCCTGACTTTC.

The rearrangement uses TRBV12-3 or TRBV12-4 and TRBJ1-1; unclear D gene. V was cut by 5 bases and J by 6 bases, with 13 bases left in between. The CDR3 totals 13 residues. CDR3 DNA sequence: TGTGCCAGCAGTCCTAGAGGTGGAGCTGAAGCTTTCTTT. Translation gives CASSPRGGAEAFF.

The CDR3 loop reads CATSRDLGGETQYF. The CDR3 DNA sequence: TGTGCCACCAGCAGAGATCTAGGGGGAGAGACCCAGTACTTC. The rearrangement links TRBV15 to TRBJ2-5; tentative D call: TRBD1 (6 bases). The CDR3 spans 14 residues. In germline, CDR1 is LNHNV, CDR2 YYDKDF (reference sequence). With 0 bases removed from V and 4 bases from J, the gap between germline ends came to 9 bases.

This sequence joins TRBV7-2 and TRBJ2-3; D perhaps matches TRBD2 (6 bases). The CDR3 consists of 15 residues. The ends were cut back, 5 bases at V and 4 bases at J, with 16 bases in the middle. Germline CDR1 reads SGHTA; CDR2 reads FQGNSA. In nucleotides, the CDR3 is TGTGCCAGCAGCCGTCGGAAGGGAGGCGCAGATACGCAGTATTTT. Its translation: CASSRRKGGADTQYF.

This rearrangement joins TRBV7-9 to TRBJ1-1; D is undetermined. This CDR3 region has 14 residues. V dropped 3 bases and J dropped 4 bases, with 12 bases sitting between them. Germline loops: CDR1 SEHNR, CDR2 FQNEAQ (reference sequence). CDR3 residues: CASSFEQTRTEAFF. Here the CDR3 DNA reads TGTGCCAGCAGCTTCGAGCAGACCCGCACTGAAGCTTTCTTT. The complete variable domain, with remaining parts taken from reference TRBV7-9 and TRBJ1-1, reads DTGVSQNPRHKITKRGQNVTFRCDPISEHNRLYWYRQTLGQGPEFLTYFQNEAQLEKSRLLSDRFSAERPKGSFSTLEIQRTEQGDSAMYLCASSFEQTRTEAFFGQGTRLTVV.

The rearrangement uses TRBV19 and TRBJ1-5; 8 bases fit TRBD1. J was trimmed by 2 bases and V by 3 bases; bases with no gene match: 6. Germline V gene data show CDR1 as LNHDA and CDR2 as SQIVND (reference sequence). CDR3 size: 16 residues. DNA of the CDR3: TGTGCCAGTAGTATTGAGGACAGGGTTGGCAATCAGCCCCAGCATTTT. Residues: CASSIEDRVGNQPQHF.

This clonotype occurred a few times. This chain connects TRBV27 to TRBJ2-1, with D perhaps TRBD2 (5 bases). V shed 6 bases and J shed 6 bases, with 12 bases lying between them. The CDR3 is 13 amino acids. CDR1 is MNHEY, CDR2 SMNVEV, per germline (reference sequence). CDR3 bases: TGTGCCAGCAGCCAACTAGGTTCCAATGAGCAGTTCTTC. As protein: CASSQLGSNEQFF.

The genes are TRBV30 and TRBJ1-1; no definite D call. V was clipped by 3 bases and J by 1 base, with 9 bases between them. Germline V lookup: CDR1 GTSNPN, CDR2 SVGIG (reference sequence). There are 13 residues in the CDR3. CDR3 coding DNA: TGTGCCTGGAGAGAACACAGGAACACTGAAGCTTTCTTT. Translated, it gives CAWREHRNTEAFF.